Described below is a single TCR beta chain sequence and its context. Its matching antigen is unknown. Time point given: newly diagnosed GD, antithyroid drugs for less than 3 months. Extracted RNA from PBMCs served as the source of the TCR library. Construction of the TCR beta libraries employed iRepertoire HTBI primers in conjunction with Arm-PCR of CDR3 regions. Via MiXCR, TCRdb re-called the multiplex PCR reads, giving one row per CDR3 protein. The sample holds 550,000 to 600,000 distinct CDR3 sequences, roughly a sixth seen once. The sample belongs to a study of regulatory T cells in long-lasting Graves disease. Germline CDR1 reads SGHTA; CDR2 reads FQGTGA. The CDR3 spans 16 residues. With V trimmed by 5 bases and J by 5 bases, 10 bases remained unmatched. General study results and limits: Patients with persistent disease showed a bias toward TRBV28, TRBJ1-2 and TRBJ2-5.

These same data were also listed under a study on T cells in Graves' hyperthyroidism and ophthalmopathy. That work states: RT-PCR in the first round (using the HTBI primer set) targeted the TCR CDR3. Most thyroid clonotypes expanded above 0.001 were also detected in blood. In simple terms, a model built on 13 V-J features told ophthalmopathy apart from stable hyperthyroidism.

This TCR was sampled from a man aged 18 to 29 with Graves disease. This chain joins TRBV7-3 and TRBJ2-3; 10 bases match TRBD2. The sequencing used peripheral blood mononuclear cells (PBMCs), collected at new diagnosis, from a patient treated with antithyroid drugs. For the CDR3, the DNA is TGTGCCAGCAGCCTTCCCGGGACTAGCGTAATAGATACGCAGTATTTT. The encoded protein is CASSLPGTSVIDTQYF.